A selection of T cell receptor beta chains follows, all from one sample in a study of control samples from healthy donors and cancer patients. Measured with immunoSEQ multiplex PCR; TCRdb has only the in-frame clones, and not every one. The top ten hold 8% to 9.5% of the sample, which has under 150,000 clones, 70% to 90% seen once. Sample: blood. The receptor set was obtained from a woman aged 25 to 39 in good health. Each CDR3 is given with its conserved first and last residue. A D gene is named only where the DNA matches it firmly. Clone size is given for some rows only: seen once, a few or many times, or a class if the clone is expanded.

clone size	V gene	D gene	J gene	CDR3 protein	CDR3 DNA
-	TRBV27	-	TRBJ1-2	CASSLSGKGANYGYTF	TGTGCCAGCAGTTTATCGGGGAAGGGAGCTAACTATGGCTACACCTTC
once	TRBV5-1	TRBD1	TRBJ2-6	CASSAQGPGANVLTF	TGCGCCAGCAGCGCACAGGGGCCTGGGGCCAACGTCCTGACTTTC
-	TRBV2	-	TRBJ2-3	CASKVAGHTDTQYF	TGTGCCAGCAAGGTGGCGGGTCACACAGATACGCAGTATTTT
-	TRBV3-1/TRBV3-2	TRBD2	TRBJ2-2	CASSPGLAVNTGELFF	TGTGCCAGCAGCCCAGGACTAGCGGTAAACACCGGGGAGCTGTTTTTT
-	TRBV6-4	-	TRBJ1-2	CASSPDSGYGYTF	TGTGCCAGCAGTCCTGACTCGGGCTATGGCTACACCTTC
-	TRBV5-6	-	TRBJ1-3	CASSGGPSAAGNTIYF	TGTGCCAGCAGCGGGGGCCCCTCCGCCGCTGGAAACACCATATATTTT
-	TRBV5-4	-	TRBJ2-3	CASSLGSNTDTQYF	TGTGCCAGCAGCTTGGGTAGCAACACAGATACGCAGTATTTT
few	TRBV3-1/TRBV3-2	-	TRBJ2-7	CASSHAASEPYF	TGTGCCAGCAGCCACGCCGCTAGCGAGCCCTACTTC
-	TRBV2	-	TRBJ1-4	CAIPDGGNEKLFF	TGTGCCATCCCGGATGGCGGAAATGAAAAACTGTTTTTT
-	TRBV20-1	-	TRBJ2-1	CSATQADEQFF	TGCAGTGCTACCCAGGCAGATGAGCAGTTCTTC
-	TRBV27	TRBD2	TRBJ2-2	CAGRTSGSTGELFF	TGTGCCGGTAGGACTAGCGGGAGCACCGGGGAGCTGTTTTTT
-	TRBV11-2	TRBD1	TRBJ2-2	CASSPLQGDTGELFF	TGTGCCAGCAGCCCCCTTCAGGGGGACACCGGGGAGCTGTTTTTT
many	TRBV4-1	TRBD1	TRBJ1-1	CASSLSQGGTEAFF	TGCGCCAGCAGCCTCTCGCAGGGGGGCACTGAAGCTTTCTTT
-	TRBV5-1	-	TRBJ2-1	CASSLGSYNEQFF	TGCGCCAGCAGCTTGGGCTCCTACAATGAGCAGTTCTTC
once	TRBV3-1/TRBV3-2	-	TRBJ2-2	CASSLVVGELFF	TGTGCCAGCAGCTTAGTGGTCGGGGAGCTGTTTTTT
-	TRBV19	-	TRBJ1-5	CASSMASDSNQPQHF	TGTGCCAGTAGTATGGCATCGGATAGCAATCAGCCCCAGCATTTT
-	TRBV19	TRBD1	TRBJ1-2	CASSYGQGNIGYTF	TGTGCCAGTAGTTACGGACAGGGGAATATTGGCTACACCTTC
-	TRBV5-6	-	TRBJ2-1	CASSLRSYNEQFF	TGTGCCAGCAGCTTGCGGTCCTACAATGAGCAGTTCTTC
-	TRBV7-8	-	TRBJ2-1	CASSMEGNEQFF	TGTGCCAGCAGCATGGAGGGGAATGAGCAGTTCTTC
-	TRBV4-1	-	TRBJ2-1	CASSQGAGSYNEQFF	TGCGCCAGCAGCCAAGGGGCGGGTTCCTACAATGAGCAGTTCTTC
-	TRBV10-1	TRBD1	TRBJ1-6	CASSENRGNSPLHF	TGCGCCAGCAGTGAGAACAGGGGTAATTCACCCCTCCACTTT
-	TRBV9	-	TRBJ2-3	CASSVAGTVGADTQYF	TGTGCCAGCAGCGTAGCCGGGACGGTGGGAGCAGATACGCAGTATTTT
few	TRBV29-1	-	TRBJ1-5	CSVDQGEGQPQHF	TGCAGCGTTGACCAAGGGGAGGGTCAGCCCCAGCATTTT
-	TRBV5-6	TRBD2	TRBJ2-5	CASSEDSGGQETQYF	TGTGCCAGCAGCGAGGACTCGGGGGGACAAGAGACCCAGTACTTC
-	TRBV7-8	TRBD1	TRBJ2-5	CASSYIAGTGGKTQYF	TGTGCCAGCAGCTACATAGCCGGGACAGGGGGGAAGACCCAGTACTTC
-	TRBV2	-	TRBJ2-7	CASSETRPPSEQYF	TGTGCCAGCAGTGAGACGCGACCACCCTCCGAGCAGTACTTC
-	TRBV19	-	TRBJ2-1	CASSIDRGLALDNEQFF	TGTGCCAGTAGTATAGATAGGGGACTCGCGTTAGACAATGAGCAGTTCTTC